This T cell receptor beta chain came from a study of graft-versus-host responses after intestinal transplantation. About the research overall: Multivisceral, liver-intestinal, or isolated intestinal transplants were given to recipients. Every one of the recipients received anti-thymocyte globulin induction and afterwards took tacrolimus and steroids for around three years.

This table comes from immunoSEQ multiplex PCR, and its TCRdb copy is limited to in-frame clones, with some not included. This sample has tens of thousands of clones, with about 90% found just once. To note about this clone: Its antigen is not identified.

Regarding the study as a whole: Clonal ratios of graft-versus-host to host-versus-graft in allografts were high for patients exhibiting graft-donor T cell macrochimerism.

CDR1 is KGHSH and CDR2 is LQKENI in the germline V gene. This CDR3 is 15 amino acids long. Trimming left V 1 base short and J 4 bases short, with 13 bases between. The chain links TRBV18 to TRBJ1-1; a possible D gene is TRBD1 (6 bases). This receptor was taken from a human patient who received an intestinal transplant, so some T cells may come from the graft donor. The input for sequencing was PBMCs, taken approximately 300 days after intestinal transplant. The CDR3 here is CASSPRSLRGTEAFF. The CDR3 DNA sequence: TGTGCCAGCTCACCACGGTCCCTCAGGGGCACTGAAGCTTTCTTT.